The next 6 T cell receptor beta chains were all read from a single sample in a study of T cell responses to AZD1222 COVID-19 vaccine. Profiled with immunoSEQ multiplex PCR; TCRdb holds only in-frame clones, not every one. The repertoire has about 150,000 clones, around four fifths of them found once; the top ten carry approximately 4%. Source: peripheral blood, taken on day 0 of AZD1222 vaccination. The origin of the receptors is an adult in good health.

This chain links TRBV21-1 with TRBJ1-5. TRBV21-1 is a documented pseudogene. This CDR3 spans 21 amino acids. CDR3 region: CASSKGGEESPTVRAFQPQHF. Written as DNA, the CDR3 is TGTGCCAGCAGCAAAGGTGGCGAGGAATCCCCCACCGTTAGAGCATTTCAGCCCCAGCATTTT.

CDR3 coding DNA: TGCGCCAGCAGCTTGAGGTTACTAGCCGTAGAGACCCAGTACTTC. This translates into CASSLRLLAVETQYF. V gene TRBV5-1 combines with J gene TRBJ2-5; D possibly corresponds to TRBD2 (6 bases). The V and J ends lost 1 base and 4 bases respectively, with 14 bases between them. The CDR3 extends over 15 amino acids. CDR1 is SGHRS, CDR2 YFSETQ, per germline.

V is TRBV11-2 and J is TRBJ2-7; 8 bases match TRBD1. V was clipped by 5 bases and J by 4 bases; unmatched bases: 4. The CDR3 covers 13 residues. Germline values: CDR1 SGHAT, CDR2 FQNNGV. In DNA, the CDR3 is TGTGCCAGCAGCAAGGACAGGGCTTACGAGCAGTACTTC. Amino acids: CASSKDRAYEQYF.

The V gene is TRBV3-1 (or the pseudogene TRBV3-2), the J gene TRBJ1-3; D gene uncertain. The CDR3 totals 11 residues. Trimming pared 8 bases from V and 1 base from J, leaving 3 bases between. Germline V gives CDR1 LGHDT, CDR2 YNNKEL (reference sequence). The CDR3 loop reads CASLSGNTIYF. The CDR3 nucleotides read TGTGCCAGCCTTTCTGGAAACACCATATATTTT.

This clone turned up a few times. This chain uses TRBV12-3 or TRBV12-4 with TRBJ1-2; TRBD1 agrees at 8 bases. V gave up 5 bases and J gave up 8 bases; unmatched junction bases: 7. There are 13 residues in the CDR3. CDR3: CASSLDRARGYTF. In DNA, the CDR3 is TGTGCCAGCAGTCTGGACAGGGCCAGGGGCTACACCTTC.

The chain has TRBV25-1 and TRBJ2-5; 8 bases line up with TRBD1. The V gene end was trimmed by 1 base and the J gene end by 5 bases; junction bases not matched to a gene: 6. The CDR3 runs to 15 residues. The V gene's germline CDR1 is MGHDK and CDR2 SYGVNS. CDR3 sequence reads: CASSELAGGRETQYF. CDR3 bases: TGTGCCAGCAGTGAATTGGCAGGGGGCCGGGAGACCCAGTACTTC.